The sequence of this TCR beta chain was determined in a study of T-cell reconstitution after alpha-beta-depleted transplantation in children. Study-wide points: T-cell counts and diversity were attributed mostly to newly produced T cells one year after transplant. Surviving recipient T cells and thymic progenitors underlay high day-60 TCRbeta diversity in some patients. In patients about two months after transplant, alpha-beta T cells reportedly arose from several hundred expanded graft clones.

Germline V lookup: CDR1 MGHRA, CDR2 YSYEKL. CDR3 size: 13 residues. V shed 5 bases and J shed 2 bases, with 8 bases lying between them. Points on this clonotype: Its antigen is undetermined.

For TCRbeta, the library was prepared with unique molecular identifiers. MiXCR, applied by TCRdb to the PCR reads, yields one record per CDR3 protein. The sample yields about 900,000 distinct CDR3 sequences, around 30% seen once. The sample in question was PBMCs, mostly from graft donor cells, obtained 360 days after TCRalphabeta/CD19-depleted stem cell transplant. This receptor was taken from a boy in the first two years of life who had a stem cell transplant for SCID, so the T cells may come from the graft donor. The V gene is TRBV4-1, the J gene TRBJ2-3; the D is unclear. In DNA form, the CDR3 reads TGCGCCAGCAGCTGGGCTTTCACAGATACGCAGTATTTT. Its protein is CASSWAFTDTQYF.